A single sample gave rise to the 28 T cell receptor beta chains below, sequenced in a study of blood T cell repertoires in COVID-19. Profiled with immunoSEQ multiplex PCR; TCRdb holds only in-frame clones, not every one. The sample has 180,000 or so clones, around 86% seen once. The sample consisted of peripheral blood. The source of these receptors is a man aged 18 to 30 with acute or convalescent COVID-19.

This sequence joins TRBV13 and TRBJ2-2; 10 bases fit TRBD1. In germline, CDR1 is PRHDT, CDR2 FYEKMQ (reference sequence). The CDR3 loop spans 17 amino acids. Trimming at V came to 5 bases and at J to 4 bases, leaving 10 bases not matched to a gene. The CDR3 sequence is CASSVHEDRGGTGELFF. Here the CDR3 DNA reads TGTGCCAGCAGCGTACACGAGGACAGGGGGGGCACCGGGGAGCTGTTTTTT.

The chain is built from TRBV28 and TRBJ1-2; no reliable D call. From germline, CDR1 is MDHEN and CDR2 SYDVKM. CDR3 size: 11 residues. V was clipped by 4 bases and J by 5 bases, with 5 bases between them. CDR3 coding DNA: TGTGCCAGCAGTTCCCCGTATGGCTACACCTTC. This encodes CASSSPYGYTF.

The V and J genes are TRBV7-9 and TRBJ1-5; 10 positions match TRBD1. The CDR3 loop spans 15 amino acids. Trimming at V came to 5 bases and at J to 7 bases, leaving 8 bases not matched to a gene. Germline CDR1 reads SEHNR; CDR2 reads FQNEAQ (reference sequence). The CDR3 nucleotides read TGTGCCAGCAGCCCGACAGGGGGCTTTCTCCAGCCCCAGCATTTT. This translates into CASSPTGGFLQPQHF.

The V gene is TRBV20-1, the J gene TRBJ2-1, with TRBD2 as a possible D gene (6 bases). V lost 3 bases and J lost 0, with 12 bases in between. Germline values: CDR1 DFQATT, CDR2 SNEGSKA (reference sequence). This CDR3 is built from 15 residues. CDR3 sequence: CSASLGLRSYNEQFF. CDR3 nucleotides: TGCAGTGCTAGTCTCGGACTACGCTCCTACAATGAGCAGTTCTTC.

The V and J genes are TRBV10-3 and TRBJ2-1; 8 nucleotides match TRBD2. The CDR3 runs to 21 residues. V was clipped by 6 bases and J by 0 bases; unmatched bases: 22. CDR1 ENHRY and CDR2 SYGVKD come from the germline V gene. The chain's CDR3 is CAIRKESNLAGGPFSYNEQFF. In nucleotides, the CDR3 is TGTGCCATCAGGAAGGAGTCGAACTTGGCGGGGGGACCCTTCTCCTACAATGAGCAGTTCTTC.

The V gene is TRBV3-1 (or the pseudogene TRBV3-2), the J gene TRBJ2-5, with no clear D. The CDR3 sequence is 15 residues long. Germline CDR1 reads LGHDT; CDR2 reads YNNKEL (reference sequence). Deletions cut 0 bases from V and 3 bases from J, with 11 bases between. The CDR3 here is CASSQDPIEKETQYF. The CDR3, as DNA: TGTGCCAGCAGCCAAGACCCCATAGAAAAAGAGACCCAGTACTTC.

The J gene is TRBJ2-3, the V gene TRBV11-2; D possibly corresponds to TRBD2 (6 bases). Trimming pared 5 bases from V and 0 bases from J, leaving 18 bases between. Per the germline V gene, CDR1 is SGHAT and CDR2 is FQNNGV. CDR3 size: 17 residues. The CDR3 DNA is TGTGCCAGCAGCCCCCGCCCCCCAGGGACTAGCACAGATACGCAGTATTTT. This translates into CASSPRPPGTSTDTQYF. Looking up the rest from reference TRBV11-2 and TRBJ2-3 gives the full variable domain: EAGVAQSPRYKIIEKRQSVAFWCNPISGHATLYWYQQILGQGPKLLIQFQNNGVVDDSQLPKDRFSAERLKGVDSTLKIQPAKLEDSAVYLCASSPRPPGTSTDTQYFGPGTRLTVL.

The chain links TRBV28 to TRBJ2-2; the match to TRBD2 covers 7 bases. There are 18 residues in the CDR3. Looked up from germline, CDR1 is MDHEN and CDR2 is SYDVKM. V trimming: 7 bases; J trimming: 3 bases; junction bases outside the gene matches: 17. The CDR3 here is CASTIGRGKPSDTGELFF. The CDR3, as DNA: TGTGCCAGCACCATTGGGCGGGGGAAGCCGTCCGACACCGGGGAGCTGTTTTTT.

The V gene is TRBV15, the J gene TRBJ1-5, with D possibly being TRBD1 (6 bases). V was cut by 5 bases and J by 1 base, with 12 bases left in between. This CDR3 is 15 amino acids long. The germline gives CDR1 LNHNV, CDR2 YYDKDF (reference sequence). Here the CDR3 reads CATSPTRGSNQPQHF. The CDR3, as DNA: TGTGCCACCAGCCCAACCAGGGGAAGCAATCAGCCCCAGCATTTT.

The rearrangement uses TRBV14 and TRBJ2-7; D might be TRBD2 (6 bases). The CDR3 loop spans 14 amino acids. CDR1 is SGHDN and CDR2 is FVKESK in the germline V gene. Between the trimmed V and J ends, which lost 0 bases and 5 bases, there was a span of 11 bases. The CDR3 DNA follows: TGTGCCAGCAGCCAAGATCGGGGGTTCAACGAGCAGTACTTC. Protein product: CASSQDRGFNEQYF.

This chain uses TRBV5-1 with TRBJ1-1; D possibly corresponds to TRBD1 (5 bases). Germline V gene sequence: CDR1 SGHRS, CDR2 YFSETQ. The V end lost 3 bases, the J end lost 5 bases, and 11 bases lay between the germline ends. The CDR3 loop spans 13 amino acids. CDR3 protein: CASSSLSGTEAFF. In DNA, the CDR3 is TGCGCCAGCAGCTCACTCTCAGGGACTGAAGCTTTCTTT.

A few counts support this clone. This rearrangement joins TRBV6-1 to TRBJ1-6, with 8 bases matching TRBD1. Germline trimming cut 0 bases from V and 7 bases from J; bases unmatched to any gene: 5. CDR3 length equals 16 residues. Germline-derived CDR1 and CDR2 are MNHNS and SASEGT. CDR3 sequence reads: CASSEAPGGNNSPLHF. In DNA, the CDR3 is TGTGCCAGCAGTGAAGCGCCAGGGGGCAACAATTCACCCCTCCACTTT.

This clone was seen a handful of times. This chain joins TRBV7-9 and TRBJ1-1, with D uncertain. The CDR3 runs 14 residues. The germline gives CDR1 SEHNR, CDR2 FQNEAQ (reference sequence). V was pared by 4 bases and J by 2 bases, with 11 bases between. CDR3 sequence (DNA): TGTGCCAGCAGCTGGGGAGGGATAAACACTGAAGCTTTCTTT. Its protein product is CASSWGGINTEAFF.

The V gene is TRBV2, the J gene TRBJ2-7; 11 bases are shared with TRBD2. The CDR3 spans 13 residues. The germline gives CDR1 SNHLY, CDR2 FYNNEI. The DNA for the CDR3 is TGTGCCAGCAACCTCCTGACTAGCGGGGCGAAGGGAGTC. Translated, it gives CASNLLTSGAKGV.

The gene calls are TRBV4-1 and TRBJ2-7, with D uncertain. The germline gives CDR1 MGHRA, CDR2 YSYEKL. Trimming cost V 4 bases and J 0 bases, with 10 bases left between them. The CDR3 is made up of 14 amino acids. The CDR3 protein is CASSRALSSYEQYF. CDR3 DNA sequence: TGCGCCAGCAGCCGAGCCTTGTCCTCCTACGAGCAGTACTTC.

The chain has TRBV28 and TRBJ2-1; 8 bases agree with TRBD1. Germline V gives CDR1 MDHEN, CDR2 SYDVKM. Trimming at V came to 4 bases and at J to 4 bases, leaving 15 bases not matched to a gene. The CDR3 totals 18 residues. CDR3 sequence: CASSSLADGQGRYNEQFF. The CDR3 DNA reads as TGTGCCAGCAGTTCCTTAGCTGACGGACAGGGACGTTACAATGAGCAGTTCTTC. Full variable domain (missing parts from reference TRBV28 and TRBJ2-1): DVKVTQSSRYLVKRTGEKVFLECVQDMDHENMFWYRQDPGLGLRLIYFSYDVKMKEKGDIPEGYSVSREKKERFSLILESASTNQTSMYLCASSSLADGQGRYNEQFFGPGTRLTVL.

V gene TRBV5-1 combines with J gene TRBJ2-1, with TRBD1 identical over 7 bases. V was clipped by 7 bases and J by 5 bases; unmatched bases: 12. Looked up from germline, CDR1 is SGHRS and CDR2 is YFSETQ. The CDR3 covers 15 residues. CDR3 sequence (DNA): TGCGCCAGCGCCAATCCGGGACAGCCGAACAATGAGCAGTTCTTC. This encodes CASANPGQPNNEQFF.

The genes are TRBV9 and TRBJ2-4, with TRBD2 matching over 8 bases. Germline V CDR1 and CDR2: SGDLS, YYNGEE. The V segment lost 4 bases and the J segment 4 bases; nucleotides outside the gene matches: 13. This CDR3 has 17 amino acids. DNA for the CDR3: TGTGCCAGCAGCCCTAGCGGGTCAAACTTGGAAAAAAACATTCAGTACTTC. This codes for CASSPSGSNLEKNIQYF.

The chain combines TRBV6-6 with TRBJ2-1; possibly TRBD1 for D (6 bases). The CDR3 length is 16 residues. Germline V gene lookup returns CDR1 MNHNY and CDR2 SVGAGI (reference sequence). V lost 7 bases, J lost 3 bases, and 19 bases lay in between. CDR3 in DNA: TGTGCCAGCACCCCCCCGGGGCCGACAGGCTACAATGAGCAGTTCTTC. As protein: CASTPPGPTGYNEQFF.

The chain has TRBV7-8 and TRBJ1-1; 8 nucleotides agree with TRBD1. CDR3 length equals 14 residues. CDR1 and CDR2 from the germline V gene are SGHVS and FQNEAQ. Losses at the gene ends were 9 bases for V and 3 bases for J; bases not matched to a gene: 9. The CDR3 spells CASLTGAGYTEAFF. The CDR3 DNA reads TGTGCCAGTCTGACAGGGGCGGGGTACACTGAAGCTTTCTTT.

The chain uses TRBV7-8 and TRBJ2-7; D remains ambiguous. Trimming shortened V by 5 bases and J by 0 bases, and 14 bases separated the two germline ends. The germline V gene has CDR1 SGHVS and CDR2 FQNEAQ. The CDR3 sequence is 15 residues long. DNA of the CDR3: TGTGCCAGCAGCACCTCCACGAAGAGCTCCTACGAGCAGTACGTC. This translates into CASSTSTKSSYEQYV.

The chain links TRBV7-9 to TRBJ1-1, with a tentative D call TRBD1 (6 bases). The germline gives CDR1 SEHNR, CDR2 FQNEAQ (reference sequence). Trimming stripped 1 base from V and 4 bases from J, with 7 bases between. This CDR3 is 13 amino acids long. As DNA, the CDR3 is TGTGCCAGCAGCTTAGAAGGGGGCACTGAAGCTTTCTTT. Its protein is CASSLEGGTEAFF. The full variable domain, rest sourced from reference TRBV7-9 and TRBJ1-1, is DTGVSQNPRHKITKRGQNVTFRCDPISEHNRLYWYRQTLGQGPEFLTYFQNEAQLEKSRLLSDRFSAERPKGSFSTLEIQRTEQGDSAMYLCASSLEGGTEAFFGQGTRLTVV.

CDR3 residues: CASSLSYNPREQYF. The CDR3 DNA reads as TGTGCCAGCAGCTTATCTTACAATCCCCGCGAGCAGTACTTC. The V gene is TRBV11-2, the J gene TRBJ2-7; D not resolved. Germline V gene lookup returns CDR1 SGHAT and CDR2 FQNNGV. V lost 2 bases and J 6 bases, leaving 14 bases between the germline ends. The CDR3 extends over 14 amino acids.

This clone has a single count. The V and J genes are TRBV12-3 or TRBV12-4 and TRBJ1-1; D remains unclear. The CDR3 sequence is 13 residues long. Trimming pared 3 bases from V and 0 bases from J, leaving 5 bases between. CDR3 sequence (DNA): TGTGCCAGCAGTTTTCGTATGAACACTGAAGCTTTCTTT. Amino acid sequence: CASSFRMNTEAFF.

Only one count was recorded for this clone. The rearrangement links TRBV3-1 (or the pseudogene TRBV3-2) to TRBJ1-5; D might be TRBD1 (5 bases). Germline CDR1 LGHDT, CDR2 YNNKEL (reference sequence). The CDR3 has 13 residues. V was pared by 5 bases and J by 6 bases, with 11 bases between. The CDR3 DNA is TGTGCCAGCAGCGAAGTAAGGGGTCAGCCCCAGCATTTT. Its translation: CASSEVRGQPQHF.

The rearrangement links TRBV5-4 to TRBJ1-6; tentative D call: TRBD1 (6 bases). This CDR3 is 16 amino acids long. Trimming pared 4 bases from V and 3 bases from J, leaving 14 bases between. Germline assignment: CDR1 SGHNT and CDR2 YYREEE (reference sequence). In DNA, the CDR3 is TGTGCCAGCAGCGCGAGCAGGGGCGGCTATAATTCACCCCTCCACTTT. Protein: CASSASRGGYNSPLHF.

The chain recombines TRBV30 with TRBJ2-5; 9 nucleotides align to TRBD2. Trimming cost V 4 bases and J 5 bases; bases outside gene matches: 5. Germline V gene sequence: CDR1 GTSNPN, CDR2 SVGIG (reference sequence). This CDR3 comprises 13 residues. The CDR3 reads CAWTSGVEETQYF. CDR3 DNA: TGTGCCTGGACTAGCGGGGTGGAGGAGACCCAGTACTTC.

The chain has TRBV18 and TRBJ2-6; a weak D match, TRBD1 (6 bases). Germline V gene lookup returns CDR1 KGHSH and CDR2 LQKENI. The CDR3 is 17 amino acids. V was cut by 5 bases and J by 0 bases, with 14 bases left in between. The CDR3 nucleotides read TGTGCCAGCTCAGTTCCCGGGACACCCTCTGGGGCCAACGTCCTGACTTTC. Translation: CASSVPGTPSGANVLTF. The complete variable domain, with remaining parts taken from reference TRBV18 and TRBJ2-6, reads NAGVMQNPRHLVRRRGQEARLRCSPMKGHSHVYWYRQLPEEGLKFMVYLQKENIIDESGMPKERFSAEFPKEGPSILRIQQVVRGDSAAYFCASSVPGTPSGANVLTFGAGSRLTVL.